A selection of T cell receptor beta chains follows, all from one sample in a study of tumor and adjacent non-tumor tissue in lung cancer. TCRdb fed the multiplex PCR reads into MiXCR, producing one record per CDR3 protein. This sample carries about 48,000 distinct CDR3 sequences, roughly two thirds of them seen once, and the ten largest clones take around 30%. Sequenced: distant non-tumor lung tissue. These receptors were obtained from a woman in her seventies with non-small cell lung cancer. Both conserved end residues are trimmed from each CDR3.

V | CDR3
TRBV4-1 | GSSPRDDAYEQY
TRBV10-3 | AISATSGTTYEQY
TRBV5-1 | ASSLGSVAQETQY
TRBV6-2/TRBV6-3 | ASSSTPGQAREKLF
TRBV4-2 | ASSQAAGGWEQF
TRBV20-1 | SVRDQRGAGDTQY
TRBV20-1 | SALTSGRNGGEQF
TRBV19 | ASNPGLHGNEHF
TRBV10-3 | AITGGEDNIYEQY
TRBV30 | AGMLAGVYEQY
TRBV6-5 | ASRATGVLGGANVLT
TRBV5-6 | ASSPYWAIRTANEQF
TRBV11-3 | ASSLASGIYNEQF
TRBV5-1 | ASSRGGGTDMQY
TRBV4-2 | ASSQVFFTRLTNTGELF
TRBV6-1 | ASSVPRDNRPQH
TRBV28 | ASSSGTSVHEQY
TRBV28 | ASSLTGSSYEQY
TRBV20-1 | NARGWVQGIYGYT
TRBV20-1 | SASVRTGGHGYT
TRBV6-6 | ASSLDRERAYGYA
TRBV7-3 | ASSLYLGEQF
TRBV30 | AWKGWGSESTPGGLF
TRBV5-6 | ASSLAGSGTGELF
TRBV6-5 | ASSYLGITDTHY
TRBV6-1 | GSSEPGTTGTDTQY
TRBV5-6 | ASSLDSNTEAF
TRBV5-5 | ARSSSMGSGELF
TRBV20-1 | NATHRTVSYGYT
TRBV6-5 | VSYRGGYT
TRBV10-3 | AISEINLNEQF
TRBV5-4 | ASKHEREETQY
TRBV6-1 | ASGKTGANNEQF
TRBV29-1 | SVRGLGASIYEQY
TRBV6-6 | ASSYEGYSNQPHH
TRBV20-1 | SATGQGAYGYT
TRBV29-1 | SVEPGFTHNELF
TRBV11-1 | VSSSEAGRYEQY